Listed here are 26 T cell receptor beta chains from one sample, sequenced in a study of T cell repertoires in cytomegalovirus infection. Each CDR3 protein is one row after TCRdb ran MiXCR on the reads. The sample shows around 530,000 distinct CDR3 sequences, about 30% of them seen only once. The sample taken for sequencing was PBMCs. Receptor source: a human donor in good health (CMV status not recorded). Some clones in this sample may be carry-over from other donors' samples.

The table lists this clonotype with many counts. The CDR3 coding sequence is TGTGCCAGCAGCTCGGTCAGCGGGAGTGGGAATGAGCAGTTCTTC. This translates into CASSSVSGSGNEQFF. This chain joins TRBV7-2 and TRBJ2-1; 8 positions agree with TRBD2. Trimming cost V 4 bases and J 7 bases; bases outside gene matches: 9. Germline V lookup: CDR1 SGHTA, CDR2 FQGNSA. The CDR3 sequence is 15 residues long.

This clonotype was seen more than once but under ten times. The genes are TRBV6-1 and TRBJ2-1; 7 bases match TRBD2. Germline CDR1 MNHNS, CDR2 SASEGT. CDR3 length equals 15 residues. Germline trimming cut 5 bases from V and 2 bases from J; bases unmatched to any gene: 6. The CDR3 is CASSPTAGPYNEQFF. The CDR3 DNA reads as TGTGCCAGCAGTCCTACAGCGGGGCCCTACAATGAGCAGTTCTTC.

This clonotype was found many times. V gene TRBV6-2 or TRBV6-3 combines with J gene TRBJ1-5; D ambiguous. The germline V gene encodes CDR1 MNHEY and CDR2 SVGEGT. This CDR3 is 12 amino acids long. Deletions cut 4 bases from V and 6 bases from J, with 7 bases between. The CDR3 loop is CASSLVSQPQHF. The CDR3 DNA reads as TGTGCCAGCAGTTTGGTTAGTCAGCCCCAGCATTTT.

There are a few counts of this clonotype. The rearrangement uses TRBV4-2 and TRBJ1-5, with a tentative D call TRBD1 (5 bases). V gave up 4 bases and J gave up 8 bases, with 15 bases separating them. Per germline, CDR1 LGHNA and CDR2 YNFKEQ. This CDR3 contains 14 residues. CDR3 region: CASSRVSQDEPQHF. The CDR3 DNA follows: TGTGCCAGCAGCCGGGTCTCACAGGATGAGCCCCAGCATTTT.

As DNA, the CDR3 is TGCAGCGTTGCGGGGGATGGGGCCAACGTCCTGACTTTC. This sequence encodes CSVAGDGANVLTF. This chain uses TRBV29-1 with TRBJ2-6, with D possibly TRBD2 on 6 matching bases. The V gene's germline CDR1 is SQVTM and CDR2 ANQGSEA. The CDR3 runs 13 residues. Trimming took off 4 bases at V and 3 bases at J, with 7 bases between the two ends.

This clonotype was observed a few times. The chain is built from TRBV6-2 or TRBV6-3 and TRBJ2-7; TRBD2 agrees at 10 bases. CDR3 length equals 15 residues. Looked up from germline, CDR1 is MNHEY and CDR2 is SVGEGT. The junction had 4 bases not matched to a gene; V was cut back by 0 bases and J by 5 bases. The CDR3: CASSYSTSGRDEQYF. The CDR3 nucleotides read TGTGCCAGCAGTTACTCTACCAGCGGGAGGGACGAGCAGTACTTC.

The V and J genes are TRBV20-1 and TRBJ2-7; 8 bases map to TRBD1. Germline lookup yields CDR1 DFQATT and CDR2 SNEGSKA (reference sequence). The ends lost 5 bases at V and 0 bases at J; junction bases unmatched: 9. The CDR3 runs 15 residues. CDR3 coding DNA: TGCAGTGCTCGGGACAGGCGGGCGATCTCCTACGAGCAGTACTTC. This encodes CSARDRRAISYEQYF.

This clonotype was recorded a few times. The chain employs TRBV29-1 and TRBJ1-2; D uncertain. The CDR3 covers 12 residues. Germline lookup yields CDR1 SQVTM and CDR2 ANQGSEA. V lost 0 bases and J 4 bases, leaving 6 bases between the germline ends. The CDR3 DNA is TGCAGCGTTGAAGACAGCTCCTATGGCTACACCTTC. It yields the protein CSVEDSSYGYTF.

The table lists this clonotype with many counts. V gene TRBV7-2 combines with J gene TRBJ2-3, with 7 bases fitting TRBD2. Germline loops: CDR1 SGHTA, CDR2 FQGNSA. This CDR3 has 16 amino acids. The ends lost 2 bases at V and 0 bases at J; junction bases unmatched: 5. DNA of the CDR3: TGTGCCAGCAGCTTAATCGGGGGGTCTAGCACAGATACGCAGTATTTT. Amino acids: CASSLIGGSSTDTQYF.

V gene TRBV20-1 combines with J gene TRBJ2-1, with 7 bases that match TRBD2. Per germline, CDR1 DFQATT and CDR2 SNEGSKA (reference sequence). CDR3 length equals 12 residues. With V trimmed by 3 bases and J by 8 bases, 4 bases remained unmatched. The CDR3 DNA follows: TGCAGTGCTAGCGGGAGGTCATATGAGCAGTTCTTC. This sequence encodes CSASGRSYEQFF.

Ten or more counts support this clonotype. This chain connects TRBV7-2 to TRBJ2-5; D is ambiguous. Looked up from germline, CDR1 is SGHTA and CDR2 is FQGNSA. Trimming cost V 5 bases and J 3 bases, with 10 bases left between them. CDR3 size: 13 residues. The CDR3 coding sequence is TGTGCCAGCAGCCCTTTGGGGAAAGAGACCCAGTACTTC. This gives the protein CASSPLGKETQYF.

This clonotype showed up just a few times. The gene calls are TRBV7-9 and TRBJ2-1, with 8 bases that match TRBD2. The germline gives CDR1 SEHNR, CDR2 FQNEAQ (reference sequence). Losses at the gene ends were 6 bases for V and 0 bases for J; bases not matched to a gene: 19. CDR3 size: 20 residues. CDR3 nucleotide sequence: TGTGCCAGCAGTTCCATGACGGGAGGGACTGGAACGGGCTCCTACAATGAGCAGTTCTTC. This gives the protein CASSSMTGGTGTGSYNEQFF.

The rearrangement joins TRBV7-9 to TRBJ2-7, with 7 bases fitting TRBD2. Losses at the gene ends were 4 bases for V and 2 bases for J; bases not matched to a gene: 5. CDR1 is SEHNR and CDR2 is FQNEAQ in the germline V gene (reference sequence). This CDR3 has 14 residues. The DNA for the CDR3 is TGTGCCAGCAGCTCGACGAGCGGGACCTACGAGCAGTACTTC. This encodes CASSSTSGTYEQYF.

This clonotype showed up just a few times. The rearrangement joins TRBV7-2 to TRBJ2-3; no reliable D call. Germline V gives CDR1 SGHTA, CDR2 FQGNSA. The ends were cut back, 6 bases at V and 11 bases at J, with 15 bases in the middle. The CDR3 has 12 residues. The CDR3 reads CASRLDTREQYF. The CDR3 DNA reads TGTGCCAGCAGGCTAGACACTCGCGAGCAGTATTTT.

This clonotype occurred a few times. The rearrangement joins TRBV10-3 to TRBJ2-7; the match to TRBD1 covers 7 bases. The CDR3 consists of 13 residues. The trim removed 5 bases at V and 4 bases at J, leaving 5 bases unmatched. In germline, CDR1 is ENHRY, CDR2 SYGVKD. CDR3 DNA sequence: TGTGCCATCAGTCCTGGGGACAGTTACGAGCAGTACGTC. The encoded protein is CAISPGDSYEQYV.

The chain employs TRBV10-3 and TRBJ1-6; 10 nucleotides match TRBD1. This CDR3 is 16 amino acids long. V dropped 2 bases and J dropped 7; count of bases not matched to a gene: 5. Germline values: CDR1 ENHRY, CDR2 SYGVKD. CDR3 protein: CAISEARQGANSPLHF. Here the CDR3 DNA reads TGTGCCATCAGTGAGGCCAGACAGGGGGCGAATTCACCCCTCCACTTT.

This clonotype appeared many times. The gene calls are TRBV7-9 and TRBJ1-2, with no clear D. V lost 0 bases to trimming and J lost 3 bases, with 14 bases between them. This CDR3 contains 16 residues. Germline V gives CDR1 SEHNR, CDR2 FQNEAQ (reference sequence). The CDR3 reads CASSLAWEGVHYGYTF. The CDR3 bases are TGTGCCAGCAGCTTAGCATGGGAGGGTGTCCACTATGGCTACACCTTC. The full variable domain, in which reference TRBV7-9 and TRBJ1-2 provide the parts outside the CDR3, is DTGVSQNPRHKITKRGQNVTFRCDPISEHNRLYWYRQTLGQGPEFLTYFQNEAQLEKSRLLSDRFSAERPKGSFSTLEIQRTEQGDSAMYLCASSLAWEGVHYGYTFGSGTRLTVV.

The chain has TRBV9 and TRBJ1-1; tentatively, D is TRBD1 (5 bases). V was trimmed by 3 bases and J by 3 bases, leaving 12 bases between them. Germline V CDR1 and CDR2: SGDLS, YYNGEE. The CDR3 sequence is 14 residues long. The CDR3 loop is CASSAGKGYTEAFF. DNA of the CDR3: TGTGCCAGCAGCGCAGGGAAGGGGTACACTGAAGCTTTCTTT.

The chain has TRBV5-3 and TRBJ1-6; D gene uncertain. TRBV5-3 is placed among ORFs of uncertain function. The CDR3 is 14 residues long. Trimming pared 0 bases from V and 9 bases from J, leaving 10 bases between. The CDR3 loop is CARSLGLGCSPLHF. CDR3 sequence (DNA): TGTGCCAGAAGCTTGGGGCTGGGGTGTTCACCCCTCCACTTT.

The rearrangement links TRBV11-2 to TRBJ1-3, with D uncertain. This CDR3 is 17 amino acids long. V was clipped by 0 bases and J by 1 base, with 13 bases between them. CDR1 is SGHAT, CDR2 FQNNGV, per germline. The CDR3 nucleotides read TGTGCCAGCAGCTTAGATTCCCTCAGGTTATCTGGAAACACCATATATTTT. It translates to CASSLDSLRLSGNTIYF.

This clonotype was recorded only once. The genes are TRBV4-3 and TRBJ2-2; 7 bases are shared with TRBD2. Germline CDR1 and CDR2: LGHNA and YSLEER. V lost 4 bases to trimming and J lost 2 bases; unmatched junction nucleotides: 10. This CDR3 has 17 amino acids. CDR3 sequence (DNA): TGCGCCAGCAGCCTCCACTCGGGGGGAGCCAACACCGGGGAGCTGTTTTTT. Protein: CASSLHSGGANTGELFF.

This sequence joins TRBV5-1 and TRBJ1-1; no clear D gene. V dropped 9 bases and J dropped 1 base, with 16 bases sitting between them. Germline V gives CDR1 SGHRS, CDR2 YFSETQ. The CDR3 is made up of 14 amino acids. CDR3 sequence (DNA): TGCGCCACCAGGTTGGTTCTGGCGAACACTGAAGCTTTCTTT. It is translated as CATRLVLANTEAFF.

This clonotype has ten or more counts. The gene calls are TRBV7-2 and TRBJ2-7; tentative D call: TRBD2 (6 bases). The CDR3 has 16 residues. Trimming took off 2 bases at V and 0 bases at J, with 14 bases between the two ends. CDR1 and CDR2 from the germline V gene are SGHTA and FQGNSA. The CDR3 coding sequence is TGTGCCAGCAGCTTAAGTTCGGGGGTCCGCTCCTACGAGCAGTACTTC. Protein sequence: CASSLSSGVRSYEQYF. Full variable domain (remainder filled in from reference TRBV7-2 and TRBJ2-7): GAGVSQSPSNKVTEKGKDVELRCDPISGHTALYWYRQSLGQGLEFLIYFQGNSAPDKSGLPSDRFSAERTGGSVSTLTIQRTQQEDSAVYLCASSLSSGVRSYEQYFGPGTRLTVT.

The chain carries TRBV24-1 and TRBJ1-5, with no clear D. The CDR3 contains 14 residues. V lost 4 bases and J lost 7, with 13 bases in between. Germline CDR1 reads KGHDR; CDR2 reads SFDVKD. CDR3 DNA: TGTGCCACCAGTGAGTCCGCGGCAAACCAGCCCCAGCATTTT. As protein: CATSESAANQPQHF.

The chain recombines TRBV19 with TRBJ2-1, with 10 bases that match TRBD2. Per the germline V gene, CDR1 is LNHDA and CDR2 is SQIVND (reference sequence). This CDR3 is 13 amino acids long. The ends lost 3 bases at V and 10 bases at J; junction bases unmatched: 3. In DNA, the CDR3 is TGTGCCAGTAGTATGCTAGCGGGGGTAGAGCAGTTCTTC. Its translation is CASSMLAGVEQFF. The entire variable domain, with the rest obtained from reference TRBV19 and TRBJ2-1, is as follows: DGGITQSPKYLFRKEGQNVTLSCEQNLNHDAMYWYRQDPGQGLRLIYYSQIVNDFQKGDIAEGYSVSREKKESFPLTVTSAQKNPTAFYLCASSMLAGVEQFFGPGTRLTVL.

The chain combines TRBV7-8 with TRBJ1-1; 7 bases align to TRBD1. Germline-derived CDR1 and CDR2 are SGHVS and FQNEAQ. The CDR3 loop spans 16 amino acids. Germline trimming cut 5 bases from V and 7 bases from J; bases unmatched to any gene: 16. CDR3 protein: CASSEQGGARGGEAFF. In nucleotides, the CDR3 is TGTGCCAGCAGCGAACAAGGGGGCGCCCGAGGGGGTGAAGCTTTCTTT. The full variable domain, rest sourced from reference TRBV7-8 and TRBJ1-1, is GAGVSQSPRYKVAKRGQDVALRCDPISGHVSLFWYQQALGQGPEFLTYFQNEAQLDKSGLPSDRFFAERPEGSVSTLKIQRTQQEDSAVYLCASSEQGGARGGEAFFGQGTRLTVV.